This T cell receptor (beta chain) was obtained from a study of identical twins. TCRdb redid the calling of the 5' RACE reads with MiXCR, one entry per CDR3 protein. The sample includes roughly 540,000 distinct CDR3 sequences, roughly 21% of them seen just once. Germline assignment: CDR1 SEHNR and CDR2 FQNEAQ (reference sequence). There are 17 residues in the CDR3. The ends were cut back, 6 bases at V and 0 bases at J, with 18 bases in the middle. These records were also assigned to another study, of T cells expressing NK-cell markers.

The receptor comes from a woman younger than 30 in good health. The chain is built from TRBV7-9 and TRBJ2-1; D unresolved. Sequencing was done on a sample of CD4+ T cells sorted from blood. The CDR3 spells CASRHMLNLSSYNEQFF. The CDR3 DNA sequence: TGTGCCAGCAGACATATGCTTAACCTCAGCTCCTACAATGAGCAGTTCTTC.